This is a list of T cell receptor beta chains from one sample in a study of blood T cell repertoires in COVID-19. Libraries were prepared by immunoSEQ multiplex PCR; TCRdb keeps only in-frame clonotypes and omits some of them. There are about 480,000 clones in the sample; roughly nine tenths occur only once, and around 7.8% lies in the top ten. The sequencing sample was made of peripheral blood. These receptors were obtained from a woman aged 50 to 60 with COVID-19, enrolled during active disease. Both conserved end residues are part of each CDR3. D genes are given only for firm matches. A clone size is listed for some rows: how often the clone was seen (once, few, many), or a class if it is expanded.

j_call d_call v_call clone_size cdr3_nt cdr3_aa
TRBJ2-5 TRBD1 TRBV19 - TGTGCCAGTAGTATAGGGGGGACAGGTGGGCAAGAGACCCAGTACTTC CASSIGGTGGQETQYF
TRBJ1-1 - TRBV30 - TGTGCCTGCAAATCCTTAACAGGAAACACTGAAGCTTTCTTT CACKSLTGNTEAFF
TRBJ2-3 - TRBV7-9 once TGTGCCAGCAGCCGGGGTGATGGCACAGATACGCAGTATTTT CASSRGDGTDTQYF
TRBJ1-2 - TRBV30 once TGTGCCTGGAGTGTAAGGGGGGCGGGGGTCTATGGCTACACCTTC CAWSVRGAGVYGYTF
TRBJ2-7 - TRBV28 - TGTGCCAGCAGTTTTGGCCCGAGGCAGCAGTACTTC CASSFGPRQQYF
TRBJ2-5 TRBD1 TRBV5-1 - TGCGCCAGCAGCTCTGGGACAGCTCAAGAGACCCAGTACTTC CASSSGTAQETQYF
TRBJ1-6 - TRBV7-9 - TGTGCCAGCAGCTCTCGAGATCGAGGGTCCTATAATTCACCCCTCCACTTT CASSSRDRGSYNSPLHF
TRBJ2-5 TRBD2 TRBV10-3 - TGTGCCACCCGGTTAGCGGGGGCCCAAGAGACCCAGTACTTC CATRLAGAQETQYF
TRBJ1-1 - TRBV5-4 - TGTGCCAGCAGCCGCGGGTCGGGGGGAACGTTGGAAGCTTTCTTT CASSRGSGGTLEAFF
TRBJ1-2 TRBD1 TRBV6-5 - TGTGCCAGCAGTTGGACAGGGTACTATGGCTACACCTTC CASSWTGYYGYTF
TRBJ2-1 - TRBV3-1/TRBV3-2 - TGTGCCAGCAGCCAAGTAGGGGGTGAGCAGTTCTTC CASSQVGGEQFF
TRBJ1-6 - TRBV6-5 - TGTGCCAGCAGTCCGGCCGAGCGGCGTTCACCCCTCCACTTT CASSPAERRSPLHF
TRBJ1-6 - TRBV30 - TGTGCCTGGAGTCCTACCAATTCACCCCTCCACTTT CAWSPTNSPLHF
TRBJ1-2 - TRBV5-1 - TGCGCCAGCAAACACAGGGAAAACTATGGCTACACCTTC CASKHRENYGYTF
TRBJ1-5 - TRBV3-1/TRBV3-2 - TGTGCCAGCAGCCGTGGGGCAGTTAGCAATCAGCCCCAGCATTTT CASSRGAVSNQPQHF
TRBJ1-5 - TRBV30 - TGTGCCTGGAGTGTGGGGGGTCGCAATCAGCCCCAGCATTTT CAWSVGGRNQPQHF
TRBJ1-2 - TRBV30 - TGTGCCTGGTCCTCCGGAGAGAACTATGGCTACACCTTC CAWSSGENYGYTF
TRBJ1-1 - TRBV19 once TGTGCCAGTAGTATAATATGGGGGCTGAACACTGAAGCTTTCTTT CASSIIWGLNTEAFF
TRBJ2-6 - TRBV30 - TGTGCCTGGAGTCCCCCGGCAGGGCGGCCCTCTGGGGCCAACGTCCTGACTTTC CAWSPPAGRPSGANVLTF
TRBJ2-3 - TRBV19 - TGTGCCAGTAGCCACAGGGCGGCGGCAGATACGCAGTATTTT CASSHRAAADTQYF
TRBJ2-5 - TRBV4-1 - TGCGCCAGCAGCCAACTCGGGTTAAGTCCCGAGACCCAGTACTTC CASSQLGLSPETQYF
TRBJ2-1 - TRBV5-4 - TGTGCCAGCAGCTTGGACGGAGTTAAGCAGTTCTTC CASSLDGVKQFF
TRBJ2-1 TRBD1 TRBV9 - TGTGCCAGCAGCCCGACTCGGACAGGAACCACCTACAATGAGCAGTTCTTC CASSPTRTGTTYNEQFF
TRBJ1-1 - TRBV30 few TGTGCCTGGAACCTCGGGACACCCGGTGGGGAAGCTTTCTTT CAWNLGTPGGEAFF
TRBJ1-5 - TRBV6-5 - TGTGCCAGCAGGCAGACAGTAGGACAGCCCCAGCATTTT CASRQTVGQPQHF
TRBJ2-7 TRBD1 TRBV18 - TGTGCCAGCTCCACCGACAGGGGCTTATCCTACGAGCAGTACTTC CASSTDRGLSYEQYF
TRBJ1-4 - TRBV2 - TGTGCCAGCAGTGAACCGCGGGGGGAAAAACTGTTTTTT CASSEPRGEKLFF
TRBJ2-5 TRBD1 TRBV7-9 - TGTGCCAGCAGCTTAGACCCCAGGGACAGGGGAGAGACCCAGTACTTC CASSLDPRDRGETQYF
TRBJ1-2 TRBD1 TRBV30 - TGTGCCTGGACCTTTCCGGGACAGGGGGCTAGTGGCTACACCTTC CAWTFPGQGASGYTF
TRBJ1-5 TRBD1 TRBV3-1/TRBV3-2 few TGTGCCAGCAGCCAAGGGAGGGGGCGAAGTCAGCCCCAGCATTTT CASSQGRGRSQPQHF
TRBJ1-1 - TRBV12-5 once TGTGCTAGTGGTTTGGTACGTGCGGGGAGCACTGAAGCTTTCTTT CASGLVRAGSTEAFF
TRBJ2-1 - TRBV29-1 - TGCAGCGACAAGGGCGGGCGGGCCGCGGACCCCGCCTACAATGAGCAGTTCTTC CSDKGGRAADPAYNEQFF
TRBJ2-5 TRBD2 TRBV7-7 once TGTGCCAGCAGCTCCGGGACTAGCGGGGGCCAGTACTTC CASSSGTSGGQYF
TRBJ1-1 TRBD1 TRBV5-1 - TGCGCCAGCAGCTGGCCGACAGGGGAGGTGAACACTGAAGCTTTCTTT CASSWPTGEVNTEAFF
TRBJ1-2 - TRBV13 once TGTGCCAGCAGCCTCCTTCAGGGTAATGGCTACACCTTC CASSLLQGNGYTF
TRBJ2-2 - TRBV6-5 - TGTGCCAGCAGACGTAGATCAGGATCCACCGGGGAGCTGTTTTTT CASRRRSGSTGELFF
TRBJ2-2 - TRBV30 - TGTGCCTGGAGTCGAGAGAACACCGGGGAGCTGTTTTTT CAWSRENTGELFF
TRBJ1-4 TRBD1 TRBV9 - TGTGCCAGCAGCGCGGACAGGGACGAAAAACTGTTTTTT CASSADRDEKLFF
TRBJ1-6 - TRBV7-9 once TGTGCCAGCAGCTTGGGGGCCGAGACAGCCTCAGGATCACCCCTCCACTTT CASSLGAETASGSPLHF
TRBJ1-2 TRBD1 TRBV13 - TGTGCCAGCAGCCCCTCCCAGGCAGGGGGCCGTGGCTACACCTTC CASSPSQAGGRGYTF
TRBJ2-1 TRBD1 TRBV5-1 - TGCGCCAGCAGCTTACTTGGGGACAGGGTCCACAATGAGCAGTTCTTC CASSLLGDRVHNEQFF
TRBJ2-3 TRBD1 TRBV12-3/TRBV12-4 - TGTGCCAGCGATTCAGGGGGTTCGCAGTATTTT CASDSGGSQYF
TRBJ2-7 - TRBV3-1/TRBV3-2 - TGTGCCAGCAGCCAAGAGTATGCGGTCTACGAGCAGTACTTC CASSQEYAVYEQYF
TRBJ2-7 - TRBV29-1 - TGCAGCGTTGAAACAGACTCCTACGAGCAGTACTTC CSVETDSYEQYF
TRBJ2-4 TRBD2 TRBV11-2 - TGTGCCAGCAGCTTAGGCGGGGGTGCCAAAAACATTCAGTACTTC CASSLGGGAKNIQYF
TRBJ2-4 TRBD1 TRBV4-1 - TGCGCCAGCAGCCCCCAACAGGGGGCTAGGGCCAAAAACATTCAGTACTTC CASSPQQGARAKNIQYF
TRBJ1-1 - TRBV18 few TGTGCCAGCTCAATAGAGACAGGATTCATGAACACTGAAGCTTTCTTT CASSIETGFMNTEAFF
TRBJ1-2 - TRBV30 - TGTGCCTGGAGTTACGGAGGAGGGCAGGGTGGCTACACCTTC CAWSYGGGQGGYTF
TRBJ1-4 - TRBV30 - TGTGCCTGGGGCCGGGGTAATGAAAAACTGTTTTTT CAWGRGNEKLFF
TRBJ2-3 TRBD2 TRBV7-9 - TGTGCCACCGCCGGGGGGGTCGATACGCAGTATTTT CATAGGVDTQYF
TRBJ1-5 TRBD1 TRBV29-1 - TGCAGCGCTGGGACAGGTCAAGGGCCCCAGCATTTT CSAGTGQGPQHF
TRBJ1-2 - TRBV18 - TGTGCCAGCTCATCCACAGGGTATGGCTACACCTTC CASSSTGYGYTF
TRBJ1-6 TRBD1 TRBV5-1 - TGCGCCAGCAGGATCGAAGGGACAGGGGGACGCTCACCCCTCCACTTT CASRIEGTGGRSPLHF
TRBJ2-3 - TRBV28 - TGTGCCAGCAGTTCTTCCCGACTAGCCGCAGGGGCAGATACGCAGTATTTT CASSSSRLAAGADTQYF
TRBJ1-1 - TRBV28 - TGTGCCAGCAGTTTTGGAGGGACGGGGATTGAAGCTTTCTTT CASSFGGTGIEAFF